These T cell receptor beta chains were read from a single sample in a study of T-cell reconstitution after alpha-beta-depleted transplantation in children. MiXCR, run by TCRdb on the PCR reads, gives a single entry per CDR3 protein. Of some 200,000 distinct CDR3 sequences in the sample, roughly 8.3% were seen once. This sample comprised PBMCs, mostly from graft donor cells, obtained 360 days after TCRalphabeta/CD19-depleted stem cell transplant. Source of these receptors: a male patient aged 2 to 9 who had a stem cell transplant for acute myeloid leukemia, so the T cells may come from the graft donor. Each CDR3 is given with its conserved first and last residue. Expanded clones get a size class; other rows say once, few or many, or leave the size out.

many	TRBJ2-2	TRBV6-5	CASSYDPGELFF
.	TRBJ2-1	TRBV10-3	CAISPGLAVINEQFF
few	TRBJ2-1	TRBV5-1	CASSDLAGGFNEQFF
many	TRBJ1-2	TRBV29-1	CSVGDRANYGYTF
.	TRBJ1-2	TRBV5-1	CASTQGLALGGYTF
many	TRBJ1-4	TRBV7-8	CASSLYRFTNEKLFF
few	TRBJ1-3	TRBV30	CAWLDRVVGNTIYF
many	TRBJ2-7	TRBV10-3	CAISERTSGTYEQYF
many	TRBJ2-5	TRBV10-3	CAISEPGRGTETQYF
.	TRBJ2-2	TRBV11-2	CASSKRTSVGTGELFF
few	TRBJ2-3	TRBV5-1	CASSTPSGGARDTQYF
.	TRBJ2-1	TRBV12-3/TRBV12-4	CASSLAGLANYNEQFF
few	TRBJ2-1	TRBV12-3/TRBV12-4	CASREISGGAGNEQFF
few	TRBJ1-4	TRBV12-3/TRBV12-4	CASSLSWGLYEKLFF
.	TRBJ2-7	TRBV7-9	CASSLPKRSSYEQYF
many	TRBJ2-5	TRBV29-1	CSVVAGVVSQYF
many	TRBJ2-6	TRBV4-1	CASSQEQGFGANVLTF
few	TRBJ1-1	TRBV27	CASSPDRVVNTEAFF
few	TRBJ2-5	TRBV21-1	CASSAGYF
.	TRBJ1-6	TRBV28	CASSKVSSVGTSFYNSPLHF
many	TRBJ2-3	TRBV20-1	CSASGDRAEDTQYF
few	TRBJ1-3	TRBV5-1	CASSRKSGASAGNTIYF